A selection of T cell receptor beta chains follows, all from one sample in a study of blood T cell repertoires in COVID-19. This table comes from immunoSEQ multiplex PCR, and its TCRdb copy is limited to in-frame clones, with some not included. The sample lists some 280,000 clones, about nine tenths occurring once. Sequenced input: peripheral blood. These receptors came from a woman aged 40 to 49 who had recovered from COVID-19. CDR3s include the opening cysteine and the closing phenylalanine or tryptophan. The D gene is left open where the match is weak. Size tells how often a clone was seen (once, few, many) or the class of an expanded clone, and some rows leave it out.

TRBV19	NA	15	NA	TRBJ2-3	CASSTRGPGTDTQYF	TGTGCCAGTAGTACCAGGGGCCCTGGGACAGATACGCAGTATTTT
TRBV14	TRBD2	15	NA	TRBJ2-3	CASSQGTSGTDTQYF	TGTGCCAGCAGCCAGGGGACTAGCGGGACAGATACGCAGTATTTT
TRBV30	NA	15	NA	TRBJ2-2	CAWSVRGSDTGELFF	TGTGCCTGGAGTGTTCGAGGGAGCGACACCGGGGAGCTGTTTTTT
TRBV5-1	NA	13	NA	TRBJ1-1	CASSLPPGTEAFF	TGCGCCAGCAGCTTGCCCCCGGGCACTGAAGCTTTCTTT
TRBV7-9	NA	14	few	TRBJ2-7	CASTPPGDVDEQYF	TGTGCCAGCACCCCCCCAGGGGACGTCGACGAGCAGTACTTC
TRBV6-5	NA	13	NA	TRBJ1-1	CATQSERDTEAFF	TGTGCCACACAATCGGAGAGGGACACTGAAGCTTTCTTT
TRBV6-5	NA	14	NA	TRBJ1-1	CASRSQALNTEAFF	TGTGCCAGCAGGTCCCAAGCCCTGAACACTGAAGCTTTCTTT
TRBV30	TRBD1	14	NA	TRBJ1-4	CAWRRQGTNEKLFF	TGTGCCTGGAGGCGACAGGGTACTAATGAAAAACTGTTTTTT
TRBV27	TRBD2	15	NA	TRBJ2-7	CASSLIAGGFYEQYF	TGTGCCAGCAGTTTAATAGCGGGAGGGTTCTACGAGCAGTACTTC
TRBV2	NA	14	NA	TRBJ2-7	CASSAGSSSYEQYF	TGTGCCAGCAGTGCAGGGTCCTCCTCCTACGAGCAGTACTTC
TRBV19	TRBD2	14	NA	TRBJ2-7	CASSIGRPGDEQYF	TGTGCCAGTAGTATCGGGAGGCCCGGGGACGAGCAGTACTTC
TRBV4-1	NA	14	once	TRBJ2-1	CASSQDRAYNEQFF	TGCGCCAGCAGCCAAGACAGGGCCTACAATGAGCAGTTCTTC
TRBV18	NA	12	NA	TRBJ2-5	CASSPDIETQYF	TGTGCCAGCTCACCGGACATAGAGACCCAGTACTTC
TRBV18	TRBD1	15	NA	TRBJ1-2	CASSPNTGGSNGYTF	TGTGCCAGCTCACCGAATACAGGGGGCTCGAATGGCTACACCTTC
TRBV19	TRBD2	14	NA	TRBJ2-2	CASIPSGSAGELFF	TGTGCCAGTATCCCTAGCGGGAGTGCCGGGGAGCTGTTTTTT
TRBV6-2/TRBV6-3	NA	13	NA	TRBJ2-5	CASSLDSQETQYF	TGTGCCAGCAGTCTAGACTCCCAAGAGACCCAGTACTTC
TRBV6-5	TRBD1	14	NA	TRBJ2-2	CAMGQGLNTGELFF	TGTGCCATGGGACAGGGCCTTAACACCGGGGAGCTGTTTTTT
TRBV3-1/TRBV3-2	TRBD2	15	NA	TRBJ2-3	CASRESGMGTDTQYF	TGTGCCAGCAGAGAGAGCGGGATGGGGACAGATACGCAGTATTTT
TRBV28	TRBD1	14	NA	TRBJ2-7	CASSTTGAGYEQYF	TGTGCCAGCAGTACCACAGGGGCTGGCTACGAGCAGTACTTC
TRBV9	TRBD2	15	NA	TRBJ2-1	CASSVGGLAKDEQFF	TGTGCCAGCAGCGTAGGTGGACTAGCAAAGGATGAGCAGTTCTTC
TRBV19	TRBD1	16	few	TRBJ1-2	CASSSSGTGGTHGYTF	TGTGCCAGTAGTTCCTCCGGGACAGGGGGCACCCATGGCTACACCTTC
TRBV5-1	TRBD1	15	NA	TRBJ1-1	CASSATGVTDTEAFF	TGCGCCAGCAGCGCCACAGGGGTGACAGACACTGAAGCTTTCTTT
TRBV27	NA	13	NA	TRBJ2-7	CASSYRVGYEQYF	TGTGCCAGCAGCTACAGAGTAGGCTACGAGCAGTACTTC
TRBV5-1	TRBD2	16	NA	TRBJ2-2	CASSLGTSGRFGELFF	TGCGCCAGCAGCTTGGGGACTAGCGGGAGATTCGGGGAGCTGTTTTTT
TRBV6-5	TRBD1	13	NA	TRBJ2-3	CASRQGGRDTQYF	TGTGCCAGCAGACAGGGGGGACGTGATACGCAGTATTTT
TRBV13	NA	15	NA	TRBJ2-4	CASSSQGKRGNIQYF	TGTGCCAGCAGCTCTCAGGGGAAAAGAGGGAACATTCAGTACTTC
TRBV7-2	NA	15	NA	TRBJ2-7	CASSFSSEGAYEQYF	TGTGCCAGCAGCTTTAGTTCGGAGGGAGCCTACGAGCAGTACTTC
TRBV11-1	TRBD1	16	NA	TRBJ2-2	CASSLVGTVITGELFF	TGTGCCAGCAGCTTAGTTGGGACAGTGATTACCGGGGAGCTGTTTTTT
TRBV5-6	NA	16	once	TRBJ1-4	CASSKDFGPVGEKLFF	TGTGCCAGCAGCAAAGATTTTGGGCCGGTGGGTGAAAAACTGTTTTTT
TRBV6-5	NA	13	NA	TRBJ2-1	CASSWAVDQAGFF	TGTGCCAGCAGTTGGGCTGTTGACCAAGCCGGGTTCTTC
TRBV7-8	TRBD1	15	NA	TRBJ1-2	CASSLGQGILYGYTF	TGTGCCAGCAGCCTGGGACAGGGGATTCTCTATGGCTACACCTTC
TRBV5-4	NA	15	NA	TRBJ2-2	CASSSADRSDGELFF	TGTGCCAGCAGCTCCGCCGACAGGAGTGACGGGGAGCTGTTTTTT
TRBV10-3	NA	11	NA	TRBJ1-2	CAINTGFGYTF	TGTGCCATCAATACAGGGTTTGGCTACACCTTC
TRBV18	TRBD2	18	NA	TRBJ2-1	CASSPGTSGVGGNNEQFF	TGTGCCAGCTCACCAGGGACTAGCGGGGTCGGGGGTAACAATGAGCAGTTCTTC
TRBV12-3/TRBV12-4	TRBD1	12	NA	TRBJ2-5	CASTRTGETQYF	TGTGCCAGCACCAGGACAGGAGAGACCCAGTACTTC
TRBV6-6	TRBD2	18	NA	TRBJ2-3	CASSLQSGTSGRTDTQYF	TGTGCCAGCAGTCTACAGTCAGGGACTAGCGGGAGGACAGATACGCAGTATTTT
TRBV7-2	NA	16	NA	TRBJ1-3	CASSLALGATGNTIYF	TGTGCCAGCAGCTTAGCGCTAGGGGCAACGGGAAACACCATATATTTT
TRBV28	NA	14	NA	TRBJ2-7	CASSLQGRATEQYF	TGTGCCAGCAGTTTACAGGGGAGGGCTACCGAGCAGTACTTC
TRBV3-1/TRBV3-2	NA	15	NA	TRBJ2-4	CASSQDFYSKNIQYF	TGTGCCAGCAGCCAAGATTTTTACTCCAAAAACATTCAGTACTTC
TRBV24-1	NA	11	NA	TRBJ2-7	CATSQNYEQYF	TGTGCCACCAGTCAAAACTACGAGCAGTACTTC
TRBV25-1	NA	13	NA	TRBJ1-1	CATAQGLGTEAFF	TGTGCCACAGCACAGGGTTTGGGCACTGAAGCTTTCTTT
TRBV7-3	TRBD2	18	NA	TRBJ2-3	CASSLVARAGVLTDTQYF	TGTGCCAGCAGCTTGGTAGCTAGAGCGGGAGTGCTCACAGATACGCAGTATTTT
TRBV2	NA	11	NA	TRBJ2-5	CASKFGETQYF	TGTGCCAGCAAGTTCGGAGAGACCCAGTACTTC
TRBV19	TRBD1	14	once	TRBJ1-3	CASRRQGRENTIYF	TGTGCCAGTAGACGACAGGGGCGCGAGAACACCATATATTTT
TRBV6-1	TRBD1	16	NA	TRBJ2-3	CASSEVMGQGLDTQYF	TGTGCCAGCAGTGAAGTTATGGGACAGGGGTTGGATACGCAGTATTTT
TRBV5-5	TRBD2	14	NA	TRBJ2-7	CASSRLAGGYEQYF	TGTGCCAGCAGCAGACTAGCGGGAGGGTACGAGCAGTACTTC